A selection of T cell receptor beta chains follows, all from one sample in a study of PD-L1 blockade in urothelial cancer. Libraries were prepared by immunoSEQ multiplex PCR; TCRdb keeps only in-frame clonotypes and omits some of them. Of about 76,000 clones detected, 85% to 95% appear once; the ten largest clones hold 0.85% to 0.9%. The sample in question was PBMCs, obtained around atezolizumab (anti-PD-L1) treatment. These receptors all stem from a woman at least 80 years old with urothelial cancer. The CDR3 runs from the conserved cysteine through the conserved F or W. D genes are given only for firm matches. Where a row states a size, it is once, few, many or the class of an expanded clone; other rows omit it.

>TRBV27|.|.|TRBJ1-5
CASSWMRGVRDKGRNQPQHF
TGTGCCAGCAGCTGGATGAGAGGGGTCAGGGATAAGGGGAGGAATCAGCCCCAGCATTTT
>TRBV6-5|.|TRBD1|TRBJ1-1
CASSSGTGILNTEAFF
TGTGCCAGCAGTTCCGGGACAGGGATCTTGAACACTGAAGCTTTCTTT
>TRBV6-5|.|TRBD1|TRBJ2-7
CASRGDRGLAEQYF
TGTGCCAGCAGAGGGGACAGGGGCCTTGCCGAGCAGTACTTC
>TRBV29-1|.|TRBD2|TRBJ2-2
CSARLAGEAGELFF
TGCAGCGCCAGACTAGCGGGTGAGGCCGGGGAGCTGTTTTTT
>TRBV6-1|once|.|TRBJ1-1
CASMGAMNTEAFF
TGTGCCAGCATGGGCGCCATGAACACTGAAGCTTTCTTT
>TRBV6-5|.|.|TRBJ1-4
CASSYQSLATNEKLFF
TGTGCCAGCAGTTACCAGTCCCTGGCAACTAATGAAAAACTGTTTTTT
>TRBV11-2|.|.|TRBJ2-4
CASSSGLLKNIQYF
TGTGCCAGCAGCTCCGGACTCCTTAAAAACATTCAGTACTTC
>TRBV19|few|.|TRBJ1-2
CASSREGVDYGYTF
TGTGCCAGTAGTCGGGAGGGGGTCGACTATGGCTACACCTTC
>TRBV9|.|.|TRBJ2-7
CASSVELAFGNEQYF
TGTGCCAGCAGCGTAGAGTTAGCTTTTGGTAACGAGCAGTACTTC
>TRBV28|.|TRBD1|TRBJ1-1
CASSPGGTGNTEAFF
TGTGCCAGCAGTCCCGGAGGGACAGGGAACACTGAAGCTTTCTTT
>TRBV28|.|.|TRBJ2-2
CASSRAGTTNTGELFF
TGTGCCAGCAGTCGGGCTGGGACAACGAACACCGGGGAGCTGTTTTTT
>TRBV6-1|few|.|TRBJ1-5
CASMERSNQPQHF
TGTGCCAGCATGGAGCGTAGCAATCAGCCCCAGCATTTT
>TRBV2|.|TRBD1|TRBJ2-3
CASPHRGGTDTQYF
TGTGCCAGCCCCCACAGGGGTGGCACAGATACGCAGTATTTT
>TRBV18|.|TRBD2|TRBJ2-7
CASSPLAGGQTDEQYF
TGTGCCAGCTCACCCCTAGCGGGAGGGCAAACCGACGAGCAGTACTTC
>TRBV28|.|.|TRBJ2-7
CASSPFPLYEQYF
TGTGCCAGCAGTCCCTTCCCCCTCTACGAGCAGTACTTC
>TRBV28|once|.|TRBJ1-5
CASVRQANLNQPQHF
TGTGCCAGTGTCCGGCAGGCAAACCTCAATCAGCCCCAGCATTTT
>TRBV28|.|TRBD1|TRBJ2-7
CASRPPGQGANEQYF
TGTGCCAGCAGACCTCCGGGACAGGGGGCGAATGAGCAGTACTTC
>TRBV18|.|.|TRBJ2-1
CASSPPGAGIGGNEQFF
TGTGCCAGCTCACCACCGGGTGCCGGGATTGGTGGTAATGAGCAGTTCTTC
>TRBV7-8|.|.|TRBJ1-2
CASSLSTGGSDYGYTF
TGTGCCAGCTCTCTCTCGACGGGGGGCTCGGACTATGGCTACACCTTC
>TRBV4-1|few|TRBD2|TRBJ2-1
CASSQTSAAYNEQFF
TGCGCCAGCAGCCAGACTAGCGCCGCCTACAATGAGCAGTTCTTC
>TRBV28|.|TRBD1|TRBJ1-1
CASSFPRGQLDTEAFF
TGTGCCAGCAGTTTCCCTCGGGGACAGTTGGACACTGAAGCTTTCTTT
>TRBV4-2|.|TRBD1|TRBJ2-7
CASSEGQGAYEQYF
TGTGCCAGCAGCGAAGGACAGGGCGCCTACGAGCAGTACTTC
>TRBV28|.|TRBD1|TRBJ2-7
CASSLGQGGTHEQYF
TGTGCCAGCAGTTTGGGACAGGGCGGCACGCACGAGCAGTACTTC
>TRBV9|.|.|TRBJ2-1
CASSDLTSGDPSYNEQFF
TGTGCCAGCAGCGACCTCACCTCAGGGGACCCCTCCTACAATGAGCAGTTCTTC
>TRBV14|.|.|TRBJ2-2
CASSQDRGVEFNTGELFF
TGTGCCAGCAGCCAAGATAGGGGTGTGGAGTTCAACACCGGGGAGCTGTTTTTT